These 18 T cell receptor beta chains came from one sample sequenced in a study of human thymus T cells. Assay: immunoSEQ multiplex PCR; the TCRdb copy retains only in-frame clones and omits some. Here the sample spans approximately 49,000 clones, roughly 94% being singletons. Sequenced: blood. All receptors derive from a girl less than two years old with a congenital heart defect but otherwise immunologically healthy.

The V and J genes are TRBV5-6 and TRBJ2-6, with a tentative D call TRBD2 (6 bases). The germline V gene has CDR1 SGHDT and CDR2 YYEEEE. The CDR3 sequence is 16 residues long. V lost 5 bases to trimming and J lost 0 bases, with 12 bases between them. Written as DNA, the CDR3 is TGTGCCAGCAGGGGAGGACCCATCTCTGGGGCCAACGTCCTGACTTTC. Amino acids: CASRGGPISGANVLTF.

This clone was picked up one time. CDR3 in amino acids: CASSRTGDFQPQHF. The CDR3 DNA reads as TGTGCCAGCAGTCGGACAGGGGATTTTCAGCCCCAGCATTTT. V and J are TRBV6-5 and TRBJ1-5; 9 bases map to TRBD1. The V gene's germline CDR1 is MNHEY and CDR2 SVGAGI. V trimming: 5 bases; J trimming: 6 bases; junction bases outside the gene matches: 5. The CDR3 is made up of 14 amino acids.

This chain uses TRBV4-1 with TRBJ2-1; D gene ambiguous. Germline V gene sequence: CDR1 MGHRA, CDR2 YSYEKL. The CDR3 extends over 13 amino acids. The V and J ends lost 1 base and 9 bases respectively, with 10 bases between them. The CDR3 region is CASSQGAVFEQFF. CDR3 DNA sequence: TGCGCCAGCAGCCAAGGCGCCGTGTTTGAGCAGTTCTTC.

V and J are TRBV29-1 and TRBJ1-2; D is possibly TRBD1 (5 bases). The CDR3 runs to 15 residues. Trimming took 3 bases from V and 3 from J, leaving 17 bases between them. Germline loops: CDR1 SQVTM, CDR2 ANQGSEA. The chain's CDR3 is CSVDSGFGGDYGYTF. DNA of the CDR3: TGCAGCGTTGATTCAGGGTTCGGGGGGGACTATGGCTACACCTTC.

This chain connects TRBV4-1 to TRBJ1-1; TRBD1 matches at 8 bases. V lost 0 bases to trimming and J lost 4 bases; unmatched junction nucleotides: 7. The CDR3 loop spans 16 amino acids. Germline CDR1 is MGHRA and CDR2 is YSYEKL. CDR3 in DNA: TGCGCCAGCAGCCAAGACCAGACAGGGGTCTTCACTGAAGCTTTCTTT. Translated: CASSQDQTGVFTEAFF.

The CDR3 DNA reads TGTGCCATCAGTGCCGGGACTAGCGGGAGAAATGAGCAGTTCTTC. Encoded protein: CAISAGTSGRNEQFF. This chain links TRBV10-3 with TRBJ2-1, with 14 bases aligning to TRBD2. CDR1 ENHRY and CDR2 SYGVKD come from the germline V gene. The CDR3 runs to 15 residues. V was clipped by 4 bases and J by 7 bases; unmatched bases: 3.

V is TRBV5-8 and J is TRBJ2-1, with D unresolved. CDR3 length: 14 amino acids. CDR1 and CDR2 from the germline V gene are SGHTS and YDEGEE. Trimming stripped 1 base from V and 3 bases from J, with 8 bases between. The CDR3 loop is CASSLFPYYNEQFF. The CDR3 DNA reads as TGTGCCAGCAGCTTGTTTCCTTACTACAATGAGCAGTTCTTC. Full variable domain (outside the CDR3, taken from reference TRBV5-8 and TRBJ2-1): EAGVTQSPTHLIKTRGQQATLRCSPISGHTSVYWYQQALGLGLQFLLWYDEGEERNRGNFPPRFSGRQFPNYSSELNVNALELEDSALYLCASSLFPYYNEQFFGPGTRLTVL.

This clone appeared a single time. The rearrangement links TRBV4-2 to TRBJ2-7, with D perhaps TRBD1 or TRBD2 (6 bases each). This CDR3 contains 14 residues. V dropped 0 bases and J dropped 3 bases, with 9 bases sitting between them. Germline CDR1 is LGHNA and CDR2 is YNFKEQ. The CDR3 is CASSQEEGGYEQYF. CDR3 DNA sequence: TGTGCCAGCAGCCAAGAGGAGGGGGGCTACGAGCAGTACTTC.

J is TRBJ2-7 and V is TRBV4-2; 10 nucleotides align to TRBD2. The CDR3 extends over 15 amino acids. Germline CDR1 LGHNA, CDR2 YNFKEQ. V shed 4 bases, J shed 2 bases, and the junction held 5 bases outside the gene matches. This CDR3 is CASSLRLAGAYEQYF. Here the CDR3 DNA reads TGTGCCAGCAGCCTTCGGCTAGCGGGAGCCTACGAGCAGTACTTC.

The chain is built from TRBV19 and TRBJ1-4, with 7 bases identical to TRBD1. This CDR3 spans 18 amino acids. V lost 4 bases and J lost 0; bases outside the gene matches: 11. Germline V gene sequence: CDR1 LNHDA, CDR2 SQIVND (reference sequence). DNA of the CDR3: TGTGCCAGTAGTAAGGTACAGGGGATTTTTGCAACTAATGAAAAACTGTTTTTT. Protein sequence: CASSKVQGIFATNEKLFF.

This chain connects TRBV28 to TRBJ2-5, with TRBD2 identical over 7 bases. CDR1 is MDHEN and CDR2 is SYDVKM in the germline V gene. The CDR3 contains 13 residues. The V segment lost 2 bases and the J segment 4 bases; nucleotides outside the gene matches: 1. CDR3: CASSLGGGETQYF. CDR3 bases: TGTGCCAGCAGTTTAGGCGGGGGAGAGACCCAGTACTTC.

The chain couples TRBV2 to TRBJ1-5; D is unresolved. Between the trimmed V and J ends, which lost 4 bases and 6 bases, there was a span of 13 bases. CDR3 length equals 14 residues. Per germline, CDR1 SNHLY and CDR2 FYNNEI. CDR3 sequence (DNA): TGTGCCAGCAGTGCCGGGAGACCCGGTCAGCCCCAGCATTTT. Its protein product is CASSAGRPGQPQHF.

V is TRBV28 and J is TRBJ2-7, with 9 nucleotides matching TRBD2. The CDR3 covers 14 residues. CDR1 is MDHEN, CDR2 SYDVKM, per germline. J lost 1 base, V lost 6 bases, and 4 bases had no gene match. Here the CDR3 reads CASRAGGPSYEQYF. CDR3 DNA: TGTGCCAGCAGGGCGGGAGGGCCTTCCTACGAGCAGTACTTC.

V is TRBV30 and J is TRBJ1-6, with D possibly being TRBD1 (5 bases). CDR1 GTSNPN and CDR2 SVGIG come from the germline V gene (reference sequence). Trimming removed 2 bases at V and 10 bases at J, with 12 bases between. The CDR3 has 13 amino acids. The CDR3 loop is CAWSSSGNSPLHF. The CDR3 DNA reads TGTGCCTGGAGTAGTTCAGGGAACTCACCCCTCCACTTT.

The genes are TRBV5-4 and TRBJ2-6, with D possibly matching TRBD2 (5 bases). There are 16 residues in the CDR3. V lost 6 bases to trimming and J lost 0 bases, with 13 bases between them. Per germline, CDR1 SGHNT and CDR2 YYREEE (reference sequence). CDR3 coding DNA: TGTGCCAGCACCCGGGCCGCGGGCTCTGGGGCCAACGTCCTGACTTTC. It translates to CASTRAAGSGANVLTF.

The CDR3 reads CASSSGQGGLGANVLTF. The CDR3 nucleotides are TGTGCCAGCAGTTCCGGACAGGGGGGGTTAGGGGCCAACGTCCTGACTTTC. This sequence joins TRBV27 and TRBJ2-6; 10 nucleotides match TRBD1. This CDR3 has 17 residues. Trimming cost V 4 bases and J 4 bases; bases outside gene matches: 7. Germline CDR1 MNHEY, CDR2 SMNVEV (reference sequence).

The rearrangement joins TRBV6-1 to TRBJ2-7, with D perhaps TRBD2 (5 bases). The V and J ends lost 0 bases and 1 base respectively, with 10 bases between them. CDR1 and CDR2 (germline): MNHNS, SASEGT. The CDR3 spans 15 residues. The CDR3 loop reads CASSEALGLSYEQYF. CDR3 DNA sequence: TGTGCCAGCAGTGAAGCGCTAGGACTTTCCTACGAGCAGTACTTC.

The chain employs TRBV29-1 and TRBJ2-3, with D maybe TRBD1 (5 bases). Germline lookup yields CDR1 SQVTM and CDR2 ANQGSEA. V lost 6 bases and J lost 4, with 11 bases in between. This CDR3 region has 12 residues. CDR3 bases: TGCAGCGTGCTAGGGGCGGCAGATACGCAGTATTTT. It translates to CSVLGAADTQYF.